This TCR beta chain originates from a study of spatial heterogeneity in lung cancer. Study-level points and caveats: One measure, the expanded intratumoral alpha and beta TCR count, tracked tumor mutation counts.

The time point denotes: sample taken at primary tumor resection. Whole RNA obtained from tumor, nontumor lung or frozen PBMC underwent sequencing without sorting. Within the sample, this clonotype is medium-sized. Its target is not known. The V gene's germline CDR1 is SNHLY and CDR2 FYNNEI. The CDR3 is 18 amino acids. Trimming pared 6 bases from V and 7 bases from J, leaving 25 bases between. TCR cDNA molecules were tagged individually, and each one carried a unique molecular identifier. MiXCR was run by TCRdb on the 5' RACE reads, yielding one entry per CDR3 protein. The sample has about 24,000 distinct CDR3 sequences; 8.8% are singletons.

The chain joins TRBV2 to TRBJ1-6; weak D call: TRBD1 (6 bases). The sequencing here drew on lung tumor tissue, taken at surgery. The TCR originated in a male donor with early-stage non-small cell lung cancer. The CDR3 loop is CASSVTGHFSRSNSPLHF. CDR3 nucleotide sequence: TGTGCCAGCAGCGTGACGGGACATTTCTCCCGGAGCAATTCACCCCTCCACTTT. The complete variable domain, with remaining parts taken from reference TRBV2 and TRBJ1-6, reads EPEVTQTPSHQVTQMGQEVILRCVPISNHLYFYWYRQILGQKVEFLVSFYNNEISEKSEIFDDQFSVERPDGSNFTLKIRSTKLEDSAMYFCASSVTGHFSRSNSPLHFGNGTRLTVT.